This T cell receptor beta chain was observed in a study of T cell responses to AZD1222 COVID-19 vaccine. Study-level points and caveats: Among AZD1222 vaccinees, only 5 to 7 were seropositive at baseline.

The protocol was immunoSEQ multiplex PCR, while the TCRdb copy is restricted to in-frame clones and leaves out a portion. The data hold 170,000 or so clones, with about 85% observed a single time. For this clone: Its antigen remains unknown.

The germline V gene encodes CDR1 LGHDT and CDR2 YNNKEL (reference sequence). Trimming took off 4 bases at V and 0 bases at J, with 10 bases between the two ends. This CDR3 is 15 amino acids long. The genes are TRBV3-1 (or the pseudogene TRBV3-2) and TRBJ2-1; D uncertain. The TCR originated in an adult in good health. The sequenced sample was peripheral blood, obtained on day 0 of AZD1222 vaccination. The CDR3 is CASSPRLLSYNEQFF. CDR3 bases: TGTGCCAGCAGCCCCCGGCTGCTCTCCTACAATGAGCAGTTCTTC.